A selection of T cell receptor beta chains follows, all from one sample in a study of cytomegalovirus exposure and HLA in healthy donors. Some clones are missing from TCRdb's copy, which holds only in-frame ones; the method was immunoSEQ multiplex PCR. Among around 45,000 clones listed, around 56% were seen once. The material sequenced was PBMCs. These receptors were collected from a man in his sixties in good health and CMV-seronegative. The CDR3 runs from the conserved cysteine through the conserved F or W. The order of the fields is clone size, V gene, D gene, J gene, CDR3 DNA, CDR3 protein. D genes are given only for firm matches. Size is omitted from some rows. Given values are once, few, many or a class for expanded clones.

clone size: NA
V gene: TRBV4-2
D gene: NA
J gene: TRBJ2-3
CDR3 DNA: TGTGCCAGCAGCCAAGATCCGGCGTCCAGGGCAGATACGCAGTATTTT
CDR3 protein: CASSQDPASRADTQYF

clone size: NA
V gene: TRBV5-4
D gene: NA
J gene: TRBJ1-5
CDR3 DNA: TGTGCCAGCAGCTCGGGCGGAGAGAGGGCACAGCCCCAGCATTTT
CDR3 protein: CASSSGGERAQPQHF

clone size: once
V gene: TRBV11-2
D gene: TRBD1
J gene: TRBJ2-7
CDR3 DNA: TGTGCCAGCAGCTCCAGCCCCGGGACAGGACGTGCCGAGCAGTACTTC
CDR3 protein: CASSSSPGTGRAEQYF

clone size: few
V gene: TRBV14
D gene: TRBD1
J gene: TRBJ1-2
CDR3 DNA: TGTGCCAGCAGCCAGTACAGGGGAGGATCTGGCTACACCTTC
CDR3 protein: CASSQYRGGSGYTF

clone size: NA
V gene: TRBV6-1
D gene: NA
J gene: TRBJ2-5
CDR3 DNA: TGTGCCACCACCCGGTCAGGTAACGGACAAGAGACCCAGTACTTC
CDR3 protein: CATTRSGNGQETQYF

clone size: once
V gene: TRBV6-5
D gene: TRBD1
J gene: TRBJ1-2
CDR3 DNA: TGTGCCAGCAGGTTGGGACAGGGGGCGTATGGCTACACCTTC
CDR3 protein: CASRLGQGAYGYTF

clone size: NA
V gene: TRBV4-2
D gene: TRBD2
J gene: TRBJ2-4
CDR3 DNA: TGTGCCAGCAGCCAAGATCTAACTAGCGGGAGTGACATTCAGTACTTC
CDR3 protein: CASSQDLTSGSDIQYF

clone size: once
V gene: TRBV30
D gene: TRBD1
J gene: TRBJ2-5
CDR3 DNA: TGTGCCTGGAGGGCACAGGGGGCGCAGACCCAGTACTTC
CDR3 protein: CAWRAQGAQTQYF

clone size: few
V gene: TRBV19
D gene: NA
J gene: TRBJ1-2
CDR3 DNA: TGTGCCAGTAGTTCGAGACAGGCCGGAGGTGGTGGCTACACCTTC
CDR3 protein: CASSSRQAGGGGYTF

clone size: NA
V gene: TRBV7-2
D gene: TRBD1
J gene: TRBJ1-1
CDR3 DNA: TGTGCCAGCAGCTTGACAGGGCCGAACACTGAAGCTTTCTTT
CDR3 protein: CASSLTGPNTEAFF

clone size: NA
V gene: TRBV6-1
D gene: NA
J gene: TRBJ2-7
CDR3 DNA: TGTGCCAGCAGAATCCTTTTTGAGGGGGCCTACGAGCAGTACTTC
CDR3 protein: CASRILFEGAYEQYF

clone size: NA
V gene: TRBV7-9
D gene: NA
J gene: TRBJ1-1
CDR3 DNA: TGTGCCAGCAGCCCCGAGACGGGGAGGACCGAAGCTTTCTTT
CDR3 protein: CASSPETGRTEAFF

clone size: NA
V gene: TRBV20-1
D gene: NA
J gene: TRBJ1-5
CDR3 DNA: TGCAGTGCTAGCGGGAATCAGCCCCAGCATTTT
CDR3 protein: CSASGNQPQHF

clone size: NA
V gene: TRBV9
D gene: TRBD1
J gene: TRBJ1-2
CDR3 DNA: TGTGCCAGCAGCCCACAGGGGGCAGGGGGCTACTATGGCTACACCTTC
CDR3 protein: CASSPQGAGGYYGYTF

clone size: NA
V gene: TRBV30
D gene: TRBD1
J gene: TRBJ1-5
CDR3 DNA: TGTGCCTGGAGTCCCAGGGGGGCGGGACAGCCCCAGCATTTT
CDR3 protein: CAWSPRGAGQPQHF

clone size: medium-sized
V gene: TRBV28
D gene: NA
J gene: TRBJ1-1
CDR3 DNA: TGTGCCAGCACCCTCCCCAGGAACACTGAAGCTTTCTTT
CDR3 protein: CASTLPRNTEAFF

clone size: NA
V gene: TRBV6-5
D gene: TRBD1
J gene: TRBJ1-1
CDR3 DNA: TGTGCCAGCAGCTTACAGGGGGCGAACACTGAAGCTTTCTTT
CDR3 protein: CASSLQGANTEAFF

clone size: NA
V gene: TRBV4-2
D gene: TRBD2
J gene: TRBJ2-3
CDR3 DNA: TGTGCCAGCAGCCTCGGACTAGCGGGGGCTCAGGGTACGCAGTATTTT
CDR3 protein: CASSLGLAGAQGTQYF

clone size: few
V gene: TRBV6-5
D gene: TRBD1
J gene: TRBJ2-7
CDR3 DNA: TGTGCCAGCAGTCTTCGGGACAGGGGGTACGAGCAGTACTTC
CDR3 protein: CASSLRDRGYEQYF

clone size: NA
V gene: TRBV11-2
D gene: NA
J gene: TRBJ2-5
CDR3 DNA: TGTGCCAGCAGCTTAGATCGCGACTTCCAAGAGACCCAGTACTTC
CDR3 protein: CASSLDRDFQETQYF

clone size: NA
V gene: TRBV30
D gene: NA
J gene: TRBJ2-3
CDR3 DNA: TGTGCCTGGAGCGACGCAGGAACGAGCACAGATACGCAGTATTTT
CDR3 protein: CAWSDAGTSTDTQYF

clone size: NA
V gene: TRBV6-5
D gene: NA
J gene: TRBJ1-1
CDR3 DNA: TGTGCCAGCAGAGAACATGGGACAACTGAAGCTTTCTTT
CDR3 protein: CASREHGTTEAFF